The 7 T cell receptor beta chains given below trace back to one sample, sequenced in a study of blood T cell repertoires in COVID-19. Sequencing used immunoSEQ multiplex PCR; TCRdb keeps in-frame clones, though not all of them. The sample yields roughly 190,000 clones, almost 85% seen once. The source material was peripheral blood. The receptors come from a woman between 70 and 85 years old with active or convalescent COVID-19.

The chain has TRBV15 and TRBJ2-1; a possible D gene is TRBD2 (5 bases). The CDR3 is made up of 15 amino acids. Germline assignment: CDR1 LNHNV and CDR2 YYDKDF (reference sequence). Trimming removed 0 bases from V and 9 bases from J, with 15 bases in between. CDR3 DNA: TGTGCCACCAGCAGAGATACGATCGGAGGAGGTGAGCAGTTCTTC. Translated: CATSRDTIGGGEQFF.

A remark on this clone: At one end, the junction sequence differs from germline, possibly due to a read error. DNA of the CDR3: TGTGCCAGCAGTGAACAGTTCCCCGCCTTC. It encodes CASSEQFPAF. V is TRBV2 and J is TRBJ1-2; D call uncertain. CDR1 SNHLY and CDR2 FYNNEI come from the germline V gene. There are 10 residues in the CDR3.

The gene calls are TRBV7-3 and TRBJ2-5; maybe TRBD1 (5 bases). The germline V gene has CDR1 SGHTA and CDR2 FQGTGA. Between the trimmed V and J ends, which lost 3 bases and 4 bases, there was a span of 9 bases. The CDR3 contains 13 residues. CDR3 amino acids: CASSFRTRETQYF. The CDR3 region has the DNA TGTGCCAGCAGCTTTCGGACAAGAGAGACCCAGTACTTC.

The CDR3 region is CASSPATLDRQSYSNQPQHF. For the CDR3, the DNA is TGTGCCAGCTCACCCGCCACCCTAGACAGGCAGAGTTATAGCAATCAGCCCCAGCATTTT. The J gene is TRBJ1-5, the V gene TRBV18; tentative D call: TRBD1 (6 bases). The germline V gene has CDR1 KGHSH and CDR2 LQKENI. The CDR3 length is 20 residues. Trimming removed 3 bases at V and 0 bases at J, with 24 bases between.

In its sample, this clone was seen once. The chain carries TRBV6-5 and TRBJ1-5; possibly TRBD1 for D (5 bases). The V and J ends lost 6 bases and 7 bases respectively, with 19 bases between them. Germline CDR1 is MNHEY and CDR2 is SVGAGI. The CDR3 runs to 15 residues. CDR3 in amino acids: CASRQRAGGGQPQHF. The CDR3 coding sequence is TGTGCCAGCAGACAGAGGGCCGGGGGAGGACAGCCCCAGCATTTT.

This clone was recorded only once. The J gene is TRBJ2-1, the V gene TRBV6-5; 13 nucleotides agree with TRBD2. CDR1 is MNHEY and CDR2 is SVGAGI in the germline V gene. V lost 9 bases, J lost 9 bases, and 5 bases stayed unmatched. The CDR3 sequence is 13 residues long. The chain's CDR3 is CASKLAGGSEQFF. The CDR3 DNA follows: TGTGCCAGTAAACTAGCGGGAGGGAGTGAGCAGTTCTTC.

The chain has TRBV10-3 and TRBJ2-7, with 9 bases that match TRBD2. CDR1 is ENHRY and CDR2 is SYGVKD in the germline V gene. V shed 4 bases and J 7 bases; nucleotides not matched to a gene: 5. The CDR3 loop spans 13 amino acids. CDR3 DNA: TGTGCCATCAGTGGAAGCGGGGGGTATGAGCAGTACTTC. It translates to CAISGSGGYEQYF.